This TCR beta chain comes out of a study of molecular identifiers for immune sequencing clone quantification. Study context: Replicates involved a five-way split of RNA from approximately 20,000 or 100,000 naive CD8 cells, with sequencing of four. The study's findings and limits: Naive cells had under 1% of molecules in clones above 20 RNA copies, effectors over 98%.

V lost 0 bases and J lost 3, with 18 bases in between. This CDR3 is 16 amino acids long. The germline CDR1 and CDR2 sequences are SQVTM and ANQGSEA. TCRdb independently ran MiXCR on the PCR reads; one entry per CDR3 protein. The sample consists of almost 20,000 distinct CDR3 sequences, around 23% of them appearing once. This clonotype ranks as medium-sized (0.01 to 0.1%). Its antigen is still unknown. The authors sorted naive CD8 T cells as CD8+CD4-CCR7+CD45RA+. The chain is built from TRBV29-1 and TRBJ2-7; D remains ambiguous. Sequenced sample: naive CD8+ T cells from blood, with Jurkat cell RNA spiked in. Subset meaning: FACS-sorted CD8+CD4-CCR7+CD45RA+ naive T cells. The source of this sequence is a human donor in good health. Some libraries in this study had Jurkat cell RNA spiked in. DNA of the CDR3: TGCAGCGTTGAAGATTCGCATCTGGGTCCAAACTACGAGCAGTACTTC. Its translation is CSVEDSHLGPNYEQYF.